These 11 T cell receptor beta chains were sequenced from one sample in a study of technical replicates of blood from a handful of donors. Profiled with immunoSEQ multiplex PCR; TCRdb holds only in-frame clones, not every one. The sample consists of 55,000 to 80,000 clones, 95% to 98% of them appearing once. The sample was T cells isolated from PBMCs. The source of these receptors is a human donor in good health.

The chain couples TRBV7-3 to TRBJ2-7, with 8 bases matching TRBD2. In germline, CDR1 is SGHTA, CDR2 FQGTGA. After removal of 1 base from V and 2 bases from J, the junction contained 4 bases not matched to a gene. The CDR3 loop spans 15 amino acids. In nucleotides, the CDR3 is TGTGCCAGCAGCTTAAGAGCGGGGGCCACCTACGAGCAGTACTTC. Amino acids: CASSLRAGATYEQYF.

The chain uses TRBV4-1 and TRBJ2-2, with 8 bases fitting TRBD2. J was trimmed by 2 bases and V by 3 bases; bases with no gene match: 5. Germline values: CDR1 MGHRA, CDR2 YSYEKL. The CDR3 length is 16 residues. CDR3 protein: CASSQSGGLNTGELFF. The CDR3 region has the DNA TGCGCCAGCAGCCAGAGCGGGGGACTCAACACCGGGGAGCTGTTTTTT.

The V call is TRBV10-1, the J call TRBJ2-1; D gene ambiguous. Germline V gives CDR1 WNHNN, CDR2 SYGVQD (reference sequence). This CDR3 is built from 12 residues. V lost 8 bases and J lost 3, with 8 bases in between. The CDR3 DNA reads TGCGCCAGCGGTGCCTACTACAATGAGCAGTTCTTC. Residues: CASGAYYNEQFF.

The genes are TRBV28 and TRBJ2-1, with D possibly matching TRBD2 (6 bases). The CDR3 loop spans 17 amino acids. Deletions cut 3 bases from V and 10 bases from J, with 25 bases between. Germline assignment: CDR1 MDHEN and CDR2 SYDVKM. The CDR3 reads CASSFPTLTGGMGEQFF. The CDR3 DNA is TGTGCCAGCAGTTTCCCCACCCTTACTGGCGGGATGGGGGAGCAGTTCTTC.

The chain uses TRBV6-6 and TRBJ2-5; 12 nucleotides agree with TRBD2. V lost 2 bases, J lost 5 bases, and 6 bases stayed unmatched. Looked up from germline, CDR1 is MNHNY and CDR2 is SVGAGI (reference sequence). The CDR3 sequence is 16 residues long. CDR3 loop: CASSYGLAGHLETQYF. The CDR3 region has the DNA TGTGCCAGCAGTTACGGACTAGCGGGACATCTTGAGACCCAGTACTTC.

The chain has TRBV11-3 and TRBJ1-1, with D hard to call. V gave up 5 bases and J gave up 1 base, with 11 bases separating them. The CDR3 totals 14 residues. Germline loops: CDR1 SGHNT, CDR2 YENEEA. The DNA of the CDR3 is TGTGCCAGCAGCCCTCCCCTTAGGAACACTGAAGCTTTCTTT. It is translated as CASSPPLRNTEAFF.

The rearrangement links TRBV6-1 to TRBJ2-1; 10 bases line up with TRBD1. The CDR3 has 15 amino acids. Germline CDR1 MNHNS, CDR2 SASEGT. V shed 2 bases, J shed 9 bases, and the junction held 7 bases outside the gene matches. The CDR3 reads CASSERGQGYGEQFF. CDR3 nucleotide sequence: TGTGCCAGCAGTGAAAGGGGACAGGGGTATGGTGAGCAGTTCTTC.

V and J are TRBV7-8 and TRBJ2-7; TRBD1 might be the D (6 bases). Germline CDR1 is SGHVS and CDR2 is FQNEAQ. The CDR3 contains 16 residues. The V end lost 6 bases, the J end lost 7 bases, and 25 bases lay between the germline ends. The CDR3 nucleotides read TGTGCCAGCAGTTCCCGCGAGAGGGGGACCCTCACAGAGCAGTACTTC. It codes for CASSSRERGTLTEQYF.

The V gene is TRBV6-5, the J gene TRBJ2-2; D unclear. The germline V and J ends were trimmed by 2 bases and 4 bases, with 11 bases remaining between them. The germline V gene encodes CDR1 MNHEY and CDR2 SVGAGI. The CDR3 contains 15 residues. CDR3 region: CASSYVRDFTGELFF. For the CDR3, the DNA is TGTGCCAGCAGTTACGTTCGCGATTTCACCGGGGAGCTGTTTTTT.

This sequence joins TRBV11-2 and TRBJ2-7; weak D call: TRBD2 (7 bases). The germline V gene encodes CDR1 SGHAT and CDR2 FQNNGV. The CDR3 consists of 15 residues. The ends were cut back, 5 bases at V and 5 bases at J, with 19 bases in the middle. CDR3 coding DNA: TGTGCCAGCAGCCCGGGGGGCTACGCTGGGGACGAGCAGTACTTC. Translation: CASSPGGYAGDEQYF.

The chain employs TRBV11-2 and TRBJ2-3; D may be TRBD2 (6 bases). There are 15 residues in the CDR3. Germline values: CDR1 SGHAT, CDR2 FQNNGV. The V end was cut by 1 base, the J end by 6 bases, with 14 bases between. This CDR3 reads CASSLVSGRRDTQYF. The CDR3 bases are TGTGCCAGCAGCTTAGTCTCCGGGAGAAGGGATACGCAGTATTTT.